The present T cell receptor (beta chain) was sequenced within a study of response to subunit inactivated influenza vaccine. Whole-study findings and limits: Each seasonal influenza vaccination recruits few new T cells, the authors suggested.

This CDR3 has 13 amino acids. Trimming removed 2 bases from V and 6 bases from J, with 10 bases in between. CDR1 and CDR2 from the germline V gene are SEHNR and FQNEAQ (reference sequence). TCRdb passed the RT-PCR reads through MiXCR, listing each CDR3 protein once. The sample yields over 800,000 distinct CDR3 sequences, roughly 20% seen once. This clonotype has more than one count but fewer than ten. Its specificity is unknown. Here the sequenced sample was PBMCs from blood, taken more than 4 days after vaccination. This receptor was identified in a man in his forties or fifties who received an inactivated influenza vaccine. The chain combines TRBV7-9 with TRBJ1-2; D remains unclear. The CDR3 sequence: CASSLSGRDGYTF. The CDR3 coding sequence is TGTGCCAGCAGCTTAAGTGGTAGGGATGGCTACACCTTC.